The sequence of this T cell receptor beta chain was determined in a study of T cells after yellow fever vaccination. The overall study: In the case of low-cell-number fractions, SMART-Seq v4 Ultra Low Input was used for preparation.

Trimming pared 1 base from V and 9 bases from J, leaving 13 bases between. Per germline, CDR1 DFQATT and CDR2 SNEGSKA (reference sequence). The CDR3 totals 14 residues. Remarks on this clonotype: Its specificity is not known.

TCRdb reprocessed the 5' RACE reads with MiXCR, giving one entry per CDR3 protein. The repertoire has some 400,000 distinct CDR3 sequences, around 20% of them found once; the top ten carry 15% to 20%. Overall study results and limits: The CD4 compartment and the CD8 compartment contained a small share of clonotypes in common. There was a possibility that FACS-sorted repertoires contained abundant clonotypes contaminating from the bulk population.

The V and J genes are TRBV20-1 and TRBJ1-6; D is perhaps TRBD1 (5 bases). Sequencing was performed on PBMCs, taken before the yellow fever booster vaccination. The sequence was obtained from a man younger than 35 who received the YFV17D yellow fever vaccine. The CDR3 DNA reads as TGCAGTGCTAGAGGCCAGGGCCGGGGTTCACCCCTCCACTTT. Translating it yields CSARGQGRGSPLHF.